This T cell receptor beta chain was recovered during a study of T cells after yellow fever vaccination. TCRdb redid the calling of the 5' RACE reads with MiXCR, one entry per CDR3 protein. The sample shows nearly 550,000 distinct CDR3 sequences, roughly 19% of them seen only once. V was cut by 4 bases and J by 0 bases, with 12 bases left in between. The CDR3 length is 16 residues. Looked up from germline, CDR1 is KGHSH and CDR2 is LQKENI. The specimen comprised PBMCs, sampled 15 days after the yellow fever booster vaccination. The TCR comes from a man aged 25 to 40 who received the YFV17D yellow fever vaccine. This chain uses TRBV18 with TRBJ2-2; a weak D match, TRBD1 (6 bases). CDR3 region: CASSRIGTSNTGELFF. The CDR3 DNA is TGTGCCAGCTCACGTATCGGGACATCGAACACCGGGGAGCTGTTTTTT.